These 18 T cell receptor beta chains were sequenced from one sample in a study of T cell clonotyping in hematopoietic cell transplantation. Some clones are missing from TCRdb's copy, which holds only in-frame ones; the method was immunoSEQ multiplex PCR. The repertoire holds under 8,000 clones, with 80% to 90% as singletons. The sample consisted of peripheral blood mononuclear cells, taken 180 days after allogeneic stem cell transplant. The receptors shown here come from a female patient aged 45-65 years who had an allogeneic stem cell transplant from an unrelated donor, so the T cells may come from the graft donor. Some clones in this sample may be carry-over from other donors' samples.

V usage is TRBV9 and J usage is TRBJ2-2; unclear D gene. CDR3 length: 14 amino acids. Between the trimmed V and J ends, which lost 0 bases and 0 bases, there was a span of 3 bases. The germline gives CDR1 SGDLS, CDR2 YYNGEE. The CDR3 DNA reads TGTGCCAGCAGCGTAGTGGCGAACACCGGGGAGCTGTTTTTT. As protein: CASSVVANTGELFF.

The rearrangement links TRBV9 to TRBJ1-3; D possibly corresponds to TRBD1 (5 bases). Trimming took 3 bases from V and 8 from J, leaving 18 bases between them. The length of the CDR3 is 15 residues. Germline-derived CDR1 and CDR2 are SGDLS and YYNGEE. The CDR3 loop reads CASSAWGSPRDTIYF. DNA of the CDR3: TGTGCCAGCAGCGCTTGGGGGAGCCCAAGGGACACCATATATTTT. The full variable domain, rest sourced from reference TRBV9 and TRBJ1-3, is DSGVTQTPKHLITATGQRVTLRCSPRSGDLSVYWYQQSLDQGLQFLIQYYNGEERAKGNILERFSAQQFPDLHSELNLSSLELGDSALYFCASSAWGSPRDTIYFGEGSWLTVV.

The V and J genes are TRBV29-1 and TRBJ1-4; no firm D call. V was cut by 3 bases and J by 0 bases, with 17 bases left in between. The CDR3 extends over 17 amino acids. Germline-derived CDR1 and CDR2 are SQVTM and ANQGSEA. The CDR3 reads CSVDRGTHPATNEKLFF. CDR3 coding DNA: TGCAGCGTTGATCGGGGTACCCACCCTGCAACTAATGAAAAACTGTTTTTT.

This chain joins TRBV10-3 and TRBJ2-1; D gene uncertain. CDR3 size: 14 residues. V shed 3 bases and J shed 4 bases, with 10 bases lying between them. Germline values: CDR1 ENHRY, CDR2 SYGVKD. In DNA form, the CDR3 reads TGTGCCATCAGTGAAGTGGACGGTTACAATGAGCAGTTCTTC. The encoded protein is CAISEVDGYNEQFF.

The chain joins TRBV7-9 to TRBJ1-2; possible D gene TRBD1, 6 bases. CDR3 length equals 15 residues. Trimming removed 0 bases from V and 2 bases from J, with 10 bases in between. The germline gives CDR1 SEHNR, CDR2 FQNEAQ (reference sequence). In DNA form, the CDR3 reads TGTGCCAGCAGCTTAGCCCAAACAGGGAACTATGGCTACACCTTC. It yields the protein CASSLAQTGNYGYTF.

The chain has TRBV5-6 and TRBJ2-6, with D perhaps TRBD1 (5 bases). Germline V gene data show CDR1 as SGHDT and CDR2 as YYEEEE. CDR3 length: 15 residues. V was cut by 3 bases and J by 0 bases, with 7 bases left in between. CDR3 residues: CASSWGYSGANVLTF. DNA for the CDR3: TGTGCCAGCAGCTGGGGCTACTCTGGGGCCAACGTCCTGACTTTC.

CDR3 protein: CASTPDVQGLITDTQYF. For the CDR3, the DNA is TGTGCCAGCACTCCTGACGTGCAGGGTTTGATCACAGATACGCAGTATTTT. This chain joins TRBV27 and TRBJ2-3; maybe TRBD1 (5 bases). The germline V and J ends were trimmed by 7 bases and 2 bases, with 22 bases remaining between them. Germline CDR1 reads MNHEY; CDR2 reads SMNVEV (reference sequence). This CDR3 comprises 17 residues.

This chain uses TRBV27 with TRBJ2-5; no clear D. Germline CDR1 reads MNHEY; CDR2 reads SMNVEV (reference sequence). There are 12 residues in the CDR3. V lost 5 bases and J lost 5, with 9 bases in between. The CDR3 reads CASSLLGETQYF. DNA of the CDR3: TGTGCCAGCAGTCTCTTAGGGGAGACCCAGTACTTC.

The genes are TRBV2 and TRBJ2-7; D is possibly TRBD1 or TRBD2 (5 bases each). This CDR3 has 13 amino acids. V was clipped by 5 bases and J by 7 bases, with 15 bases between them. Germline V CDR1 and CDR2: SNHLY, FYNNEI. The CDR3 loop reads CASSWDPWMEQYF. CDR3 sequence (DNA): TGTGCCAGCAGTTGGGACCCTTGGATGGAGCAGTACTTC.

The chain recombines TRBV7-8 with TRBJ1-5, with 7 bases identical to TRBD1. The V gene end was trimmed by 2 bases and the J gene end by 2 bases; junction bases not matched to a gene: 9. Germline V CDR1 and CDR2: SGHVS, FQNEAQ. The CDR3 is 17 residues long. The DNA for the CDR3 is TGTGCCAGCAGCTTACCCGCGGGGGACAGCGGCAATCAGCCCCAGCATTTT. This translates into CASSLPAGDSGNQPQHF.

The chain has TRBV19 and TRBJ1-2; D possibly corresponds to TRBD1 (6 bases). Germline V gives CDR1 LNHDA, CDR2 SQIVND (reference sequence). The CDR3 length is 13 residues. Trimming shortened V by 5 bases and J by 6 bases, and 13 bases separated the two germline ends. The CDR3 DNA sequence: TGTGCCAGTAGTGCGAACAGGGTAGATGGCTACACCTTC. It translates to CASSANRVDGYTF.

The CDR3 loop reads CASSYSWDMTYEQYF. CDR3 in DNA: TGTGCCAGCAGTTACTCGTGGGACATGACCTACGAGCAGTACTTC. The chain is built from TRBV6-5 and TRBJ2-7; D perhaps matches TRBD1 (6 bases). Germline V gene sequence: CDR1 MNHEY, CDR2 SVGAGI. CDR3 length: 15 residues. V was cut by 0 bases and J by 2 bases, with 11 bases left in between.

This sequence joins TRBV6-1 and TRBJ2-7, with D maybe TRBD2 (7 bases). V was trimmed by 2 bases and J by 2 bases, leaving 13 bases between them. Germline CDR1 is MNHNS and CDR2 is SASEGT. CDR3 length: 15 residues. In DNA form, the CDR3 reads TGTGCCAGCAGTGAAAGGGGCGGGGGCCCCTACGAGCAGTACTTC. Translation gives CASSERGGGPYEQYF.

The V and J genes are TRBV30 and TRBJ2-5; D remains ambiguous. Germline V gene data show CDR1 as GTSNPN and CDR2 as SVGIG (reference sequence). V was cut by 2 bases and J by 1 base, with 5 bases left in between. The CDR3 consists of 12 residues. The CDR3 DNA reads as TGTGCCTGGAGTACCTCCCAAGAGACCCAGTACTTC. This sequence encodes CAWSTSQETQYF.

This clone is deemed medium-sized. The chain joins TRBV5-1 to TRBJ2-7, with TRBD2 identical over 7 bases. J was trimmed by 0 bases and V by 3 bases; bases with no gene match: 6. CDR3 length: 15 residues. Germline V lookup: CDR1 SGHRS, CDR2 YFSETQ. In nucleotides, the CDR3 is TGCGCCAGCAGCTGGGCGCGGGGGATCTCCTACGAGCAGTACTTC. Its translation is CASSWARGISYEQYF.

The DNA for the CDR3 is TGTGCCAGCAGCCACCGGGGTCCCGAAGATACGCAGTATTTT. It encodes CASSHRGPEDTQYF. The V gene is TRBV7-3, the J gene TRBJ2-3, with D perhaps matching TRBD2 (5 bases). Germline CDR1 is SGHTA and CDR2 is FQGTGA. Trimming removed 5 bases from V and 5 bases from J, with 14 bases in between. There are 14 residues in the CDR3.

The gene calls are TRBV14 and TRBJ2-7; D is undetermined. The CDR3 extends over 13 amino acids. The germline V and J ends were trimmed by 0 bases and 2 bases, with 5 bases remaining between them. The germline V gene encodes CDR1 SGHDN and CDR2 FVKESK. CDR3 amino acids: CASSQDRPYEQYF. The CDR3 DNA sequence: TGTGCCAGCAGCCAAGATAGGCCCTACGAGCAGTACTTC.

V gene TRBV30 combines with J gene TRBJ2-2; tentative D call: TRBD2 (5 bases). The CDR3 length is 12 residues. Per germline, CDR1 GTSNPN and CDR2 SVGIG (reference sequence). Trimming removed 3 bases from V and 7 bases from J, with 9 bases in between. The CDR3 spells CAWRLGGGELFF. The CDR3 DNA reads TGTGCCTGGAGACTCGGAGGCGGGGAGCTGTTTTTT.